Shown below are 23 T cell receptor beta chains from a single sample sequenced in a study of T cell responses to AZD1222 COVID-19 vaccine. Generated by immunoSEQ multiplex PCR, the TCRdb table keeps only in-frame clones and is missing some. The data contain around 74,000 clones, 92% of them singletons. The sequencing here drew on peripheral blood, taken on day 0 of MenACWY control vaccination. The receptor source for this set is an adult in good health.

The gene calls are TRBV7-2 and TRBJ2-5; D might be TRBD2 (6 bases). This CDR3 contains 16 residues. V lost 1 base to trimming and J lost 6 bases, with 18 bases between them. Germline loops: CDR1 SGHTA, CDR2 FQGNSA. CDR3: CASSLGGVRGVQTQYF. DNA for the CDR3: TGTGCCAGCAGCTTAGGGGGGGTGCGGGGCGTGCAGACCCAGTACTTC.

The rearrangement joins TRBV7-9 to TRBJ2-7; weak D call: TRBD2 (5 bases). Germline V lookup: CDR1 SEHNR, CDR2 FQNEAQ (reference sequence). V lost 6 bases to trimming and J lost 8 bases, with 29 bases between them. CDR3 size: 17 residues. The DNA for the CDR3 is TGTGCCAGCAGTTCAACCCCCCGGGGATCCCCAGTCGGGAAGCAGTACTTC. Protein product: CASSSTPRGSPVGKQYF.

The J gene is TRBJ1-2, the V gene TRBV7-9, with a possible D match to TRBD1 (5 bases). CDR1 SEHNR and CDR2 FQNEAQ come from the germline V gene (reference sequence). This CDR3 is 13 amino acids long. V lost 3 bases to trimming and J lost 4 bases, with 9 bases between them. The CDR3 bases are TGTGCCAGCAGCTTTGGGGCGAGCTATGGCTACACCTTC. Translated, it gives CASSFGASYGYTF.

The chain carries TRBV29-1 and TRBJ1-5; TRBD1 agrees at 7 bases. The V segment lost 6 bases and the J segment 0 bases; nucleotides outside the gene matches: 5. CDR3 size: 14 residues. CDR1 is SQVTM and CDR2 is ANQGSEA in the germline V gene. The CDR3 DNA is TGCAGCGTATCCAGGGGGGGTAGCAATCAGCCCCAGCATTTT. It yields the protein CSVSRGGSNQPQHF. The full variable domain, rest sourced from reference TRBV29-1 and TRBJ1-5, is SAVISQKPSRDICQRGTSLTIQCQVDSQVTMMFWYRQQPGQSLTLIATANQGSEATYESGFVIDKFPISRPNLTFSTLTVSNMSPEDSSIYLCSVSRGGSNQPQHFGDGTRLSIL.

The CDR3 region has the DNA TGTGCCAGCAGGGTGAGGGACAGGGGATCCTACGAGCAGTACTTC. It encodes CASRVRDRGSYEQYF. The V gene is TRBV6-5, the J gene TRBJ2-7, with 10 bases matching TRBD1. Germline loops: CDR1 MNHEY, CDR2 SVGAGI. The CDR3 runs 15 residues. V lost 6 bases to trimming and J lost 1 base; unmatched junction nucleotides: 6.

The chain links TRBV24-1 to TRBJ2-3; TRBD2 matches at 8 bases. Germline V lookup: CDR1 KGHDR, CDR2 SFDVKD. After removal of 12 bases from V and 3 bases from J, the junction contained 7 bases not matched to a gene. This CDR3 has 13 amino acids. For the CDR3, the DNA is TGTGCCTCCAAGAGCGGGAGTACAGATACGCAGTATTTT. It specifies CASKSGSTDTQYF.

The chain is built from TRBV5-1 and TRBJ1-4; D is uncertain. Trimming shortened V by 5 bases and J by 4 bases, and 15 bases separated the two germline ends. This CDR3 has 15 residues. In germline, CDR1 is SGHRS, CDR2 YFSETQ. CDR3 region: CASRNTGGLNEKLFF. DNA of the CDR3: TGCGCCAGCAGGAACACTGGAGGGCTTAATGAAAAACTGTTTTTT.

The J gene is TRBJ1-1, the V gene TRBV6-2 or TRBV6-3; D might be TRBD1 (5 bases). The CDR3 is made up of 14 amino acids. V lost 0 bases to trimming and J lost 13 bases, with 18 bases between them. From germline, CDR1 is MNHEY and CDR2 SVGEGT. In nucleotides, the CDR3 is TGTGCCAGCAGTTACTCTGGCGGCCGGGACGTAGGTTTCTTT. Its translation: CASSYSGGRDVGFF.

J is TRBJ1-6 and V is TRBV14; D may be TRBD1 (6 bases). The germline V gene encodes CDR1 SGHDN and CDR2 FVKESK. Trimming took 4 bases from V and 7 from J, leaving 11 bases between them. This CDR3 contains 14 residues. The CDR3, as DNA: TGTGCCAGCAGCCCCTTCCAGGGGAATTCACCCCTCCACTTT. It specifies CASSPFQGNSPLHF.

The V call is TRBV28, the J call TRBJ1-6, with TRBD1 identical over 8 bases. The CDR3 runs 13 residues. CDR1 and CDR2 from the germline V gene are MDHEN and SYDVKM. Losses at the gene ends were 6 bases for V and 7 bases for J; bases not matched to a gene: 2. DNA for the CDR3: TGTGCCAGCAGCCGGGACAGGAATTCACCCCTCCACTTT. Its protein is CASSRDRNSPLHF.

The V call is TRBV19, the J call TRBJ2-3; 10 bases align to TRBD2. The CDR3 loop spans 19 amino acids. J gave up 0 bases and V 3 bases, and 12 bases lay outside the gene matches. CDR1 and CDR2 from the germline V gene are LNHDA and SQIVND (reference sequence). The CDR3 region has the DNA TGTGCCAGTAGTATGTCTAGCGGGAGCGGGATAGCTAGCACAGATACGCAGTATTTT. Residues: CASSMSSGSGIASTDTQYF.

DNA for the CDR3: TGTGCCAGCATTGGTGGGAGCTCCTACGAGCAGTACTTC. It yields the protein CASIGGSSYEQYF. V is TRBV28 and J is TRBJ2-7; a weak D match, TRBD2 (5 bases). Germline assignment: CDR1 MDHEN and CDR2 SYDVKM. This CDR3 is built from 13 residues. The V and J ends lost 7 bases and 0 bases respectively, with 10 bases between them.

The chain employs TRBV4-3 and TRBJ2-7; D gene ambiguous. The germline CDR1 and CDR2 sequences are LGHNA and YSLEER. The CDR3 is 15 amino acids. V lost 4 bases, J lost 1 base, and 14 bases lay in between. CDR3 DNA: TGCGCCAGCAGCCGCAATGCCGGAAATTCCTACGAGCAGTACTTC. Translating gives CASSRNAGNSYEQYF.

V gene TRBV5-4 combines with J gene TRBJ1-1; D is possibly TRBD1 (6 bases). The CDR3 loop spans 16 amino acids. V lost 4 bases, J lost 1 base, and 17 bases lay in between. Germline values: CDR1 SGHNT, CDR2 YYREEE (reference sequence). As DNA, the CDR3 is TGTGCCAGCAGCCCATCTACAGGGTTGAGGAACACTGAAGCTTTCTTT. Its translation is CASSPSTGLRNTEAFF.

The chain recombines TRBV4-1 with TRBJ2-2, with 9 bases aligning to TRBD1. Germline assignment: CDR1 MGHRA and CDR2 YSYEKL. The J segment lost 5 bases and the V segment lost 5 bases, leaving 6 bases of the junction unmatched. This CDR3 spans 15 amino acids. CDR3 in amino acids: CASSVGQGDTGELFF. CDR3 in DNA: TGCGCCAGCAGCGTGGGACAGGGTGATACCGGGGAGCTGTTTTTT.

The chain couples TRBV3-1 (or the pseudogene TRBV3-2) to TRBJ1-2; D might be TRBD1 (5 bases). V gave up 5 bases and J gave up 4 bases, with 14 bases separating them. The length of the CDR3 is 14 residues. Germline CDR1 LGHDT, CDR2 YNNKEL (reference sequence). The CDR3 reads CASSGGAGSYGYTF. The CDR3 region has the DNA TGTGCCAGCAGCGGAGGGGCGGGGAGCTATGGCTACACCTTC.

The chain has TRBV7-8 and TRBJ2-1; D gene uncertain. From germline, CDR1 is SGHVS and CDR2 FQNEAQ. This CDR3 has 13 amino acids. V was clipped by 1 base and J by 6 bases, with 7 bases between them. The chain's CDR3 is CASSLGPSNEQFF. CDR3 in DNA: TGTGCCAGCAGCTTAGGTCCTAGCAATGAGCAGTTCTTC.

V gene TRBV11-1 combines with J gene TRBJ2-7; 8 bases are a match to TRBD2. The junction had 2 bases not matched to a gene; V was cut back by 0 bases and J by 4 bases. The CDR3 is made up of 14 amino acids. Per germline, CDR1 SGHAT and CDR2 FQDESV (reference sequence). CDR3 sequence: CASSLASGTYEQYF. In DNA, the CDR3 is TGTGCCAGCAGCTTAGCTAGCGGGACTTACGAGCAGTACTTC.

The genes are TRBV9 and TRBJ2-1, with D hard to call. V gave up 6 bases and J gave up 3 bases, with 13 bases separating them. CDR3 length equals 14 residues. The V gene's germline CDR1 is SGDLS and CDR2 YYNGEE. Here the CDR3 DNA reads TGTGCCAGCACCTGGGCCTCGGACTACAATGAGCAGTTCTTC. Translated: CASTWASDYNEQFF.

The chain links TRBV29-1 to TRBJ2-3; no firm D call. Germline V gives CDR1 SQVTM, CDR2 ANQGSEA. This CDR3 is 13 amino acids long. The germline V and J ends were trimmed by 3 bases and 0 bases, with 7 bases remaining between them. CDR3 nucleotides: TGCAGCGTTGATCCCGGGAGCACAGATACGCAGTATTTT. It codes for CSVDPGSTDTQYF.

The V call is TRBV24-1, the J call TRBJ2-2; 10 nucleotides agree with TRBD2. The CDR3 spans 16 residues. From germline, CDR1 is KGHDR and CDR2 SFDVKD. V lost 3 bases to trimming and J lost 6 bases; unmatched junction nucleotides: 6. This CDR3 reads CATSDSGRGYPGELFF. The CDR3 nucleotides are TGTGCCACCAGTGATAGCGGGAGGGGTTATCCCGGGGAGCTGTTTTTT.

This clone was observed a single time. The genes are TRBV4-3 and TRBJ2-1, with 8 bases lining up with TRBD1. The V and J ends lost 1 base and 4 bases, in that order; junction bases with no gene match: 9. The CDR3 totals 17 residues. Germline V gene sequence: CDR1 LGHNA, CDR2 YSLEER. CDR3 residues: CASSQARTGRAYNEQFF. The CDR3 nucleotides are TGCGCCAGCAGCCAAGCTCGGACAGGGCGGGCATACAATGAGCAGTTCTTC.

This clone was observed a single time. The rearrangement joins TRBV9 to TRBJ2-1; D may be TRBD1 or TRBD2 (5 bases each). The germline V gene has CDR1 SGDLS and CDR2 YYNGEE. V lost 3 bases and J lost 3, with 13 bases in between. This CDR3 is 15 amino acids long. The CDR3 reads CASSARDGDYNEQFF. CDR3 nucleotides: TGTGCCAGCAGCGCCCGGGACGGAGACTACAATGAGCAGTTCTTC.